Shown below are 24 T cell receptor beta chains from a single sample sequenced in a study of OX40 agonist ivuxolimab in advanced cancers. Libraries were built with the immunoSEQ multiplex PCR assay. TCRdb's version of the immuneACCESS table is confined to in-frame rearrangements and falls short of the full clone set. An unresolved V gene accounts for under half of the shortfall where checked; the remainder is of unknown origin. A total of roughly 83,000 clones appear in this sample, roughly 84% of them only once. The ten largest clones capture around 6.6% of the sample. The sequences come from CD4+ or CD8+ T cells sorted from blood, collected in a trial of the OX40 agonist ivuxolimab. The receptors originated from an adult with an advanced solid tumor such as melanoma, head and neck, liver or kidney cancer.

The J gene is TRBJ2-1, the V gene TRBV19; possible D gene TRBD2, 6 bases. Trimming shortened V by 5 bases and J by 0 bases, and 8 bases separated the two germline ends. This CDR3 is built from 14 residues. Germline V CDR1 and CDR2: LNHDA, SQIVND (reference sequence). The CDR3 is CASSYGSSYNEQFF. In DNA form, the CDR3 reads TGTGCCAGTAGTTACGGGAGCTCCTACAATGAGCAGTTCTTC.

This chain links TRBV28 with TRBJ2-1, with 12 bases that match TRBD1. The germline V gene encodes CDR1 MDHEN and CDR2 SYDVKM. The CDR3 is made up of 14 amino acids. V trimming: 5 bases; J trimming: 8 bases; junction bases outside the gene matches: 4. In DNA form, the CDR3 reads TGTGCCAGCAGTCCGGGACAGGGGGCCGATGAGCAGTTCTTC. Its translation is CASSPGQGADEQFF. Full variable domain (missing parts from reference TRBV28 and TRBJ2-1): DVKVTQSSRYLVKRTGEKVFLECVQDMDHENMFWYRQDPGLGLRLIYFSYDVKMKEKGDIPEGYSVSREKKERFSLILESASTNQTSMYLCASSPGQGADEQFFGPGTRLTVL.

The V gene is TRBV11-2, the J gene TRBJ1-6, with 8 bases that match TRBD1. The CDR3 loop spans 13 amino acids. In germline, CDR1 is SGHAT, CDR2 FQNNGV. The V and J ends lost 7 bases and 10 bases, in that order; junction bases with no gene match: 6. CDR3 amino acids: CASMGQASSPLHF. The CDR3 nucleotides are TGTGCCAGCATGGGACAGGCTAGCTCACCCCTCCACTTT.

This clone is categorized as medium-sized (0.01 to 0.1%). This rearrangement joins TRBV19 to TRBJ1-5; tentatively, D is TRBD1 (6 bases). The germline V and J ends were trimmed by 7 bases and 7 bases, with 11 bases remaining between them. Germline V CDR1 and CDR2: LNHDA, SQIVND (reference sequence). The CDR3 loop spans 12 amino acids. The CDR3 region is CASNGGEQPQHF. DNA of the CDR3: TGTGCCAGTAATGGGGGCGAGCAGCCCCAGCATTTT.

V and J are TRBV5-4 and TRBJ1-2; perhaps TRBD1 as D (6 bases). This CDR3 is 14 amino acids long. Germline V gene lookup returns CDR1 SGHNT and CDR2 YYREEE (reference sequence). The ends were cut back, 2 bases at V and 5 bases at J, with 13 bases in the middle. For the CDR3, the DNA is TGTGCCAGCAGCTTAGACAGGAGAAATTATGGCTACACCTTC. Amino acid sequence: CASSLDRRNYGYTF.

DNA of the CDR3: TGTGCCAGCAGTGACAATTTAGCCGAGCAGTTCTTC. This gives the protein CASSDNLAEQFF. The chain has TRBV2 and TRBJ2-1; D ambiguous. Trimming removed 3 bases at V and 10 bases at J, with 10 bases between. Germline assignment: CDR1 SNHLY and CDR2 FYNNEI. The CDR3 is made up of 12 amino acids.

This sequence joins TRBV6-6 and TRBJ2-1; 7 bases fit TRBD2. Trimming at V came to 2 bases and at J to 9 bases, leaving 7 bases not matched to a gene. The CDR3 runs 14 residues. Looked up from germline, CDR1 is MNHNY and CDR2 is SVGAGI (reference sequence). CDR3 loop: CASSYRREIGEQFF. The CDR3 DNA is TGTGCCAGCAGTTACAGGCGGGAGATTGGTGAGCAGTTCTTC.

The V call is TRBV7-2, the J call TRBJ2-7, with D possibly being TRBD1 or TRBD2 (5 bases each). From germline, CDR1 is SGHTA and CDR2 FQGNSA. The V and J ends lost 5 bases and 3 bases respectively, with 17 bases between them. The CDR3 loop spans 15 amino acids. The CDR3 DNA reads TGTGCCAGCAGCCAAATCTCTCTTGGGGGCTACGAGCAGTACTTC. Translated, it gives CASSQISLGGYEQYF.

This chain uses TRBV7-2 with TRBJ1-2; TRBD1 might be the D (6 bases). V lost 3 bases to trimming and J lost 8 bases, with 16 bases between them. Looked up from germline, CDR1 is SGHTA and CDR2 is FQGNSA. The CDR3 loop spans 14 amino acids. CDR3 sequence (DNA): TGTGCCAGCAGCTTTGACAGGCTACCTCAAGGCTACACCTTC. It codes for CASSFDRLPQGYTF.

The chain couples TRBV30 to TRBJ2-1; 8 bases are a match to TRBD2. This CDR3 is built from 11 residues. The trim removed 1 base at V and 10 bases at J, leaving 0 bases unmatched. Germline values: CDR1 GTSNPN, CDR2 SVGIG (reference sequence). CDR3 amino acids: CAWSGLAEQFF. The CDR3 region has the DNA TGTGCCTGGAGTGGACTAGCGGAGCAGTTCTTC.

This clone was recorded only once. V and J are TRBV4-1 and TRBJ1-3; D remains unclear. V was pared by 4 bases and J by 0 bases, with 16 bases between. Per germline, CDR1 MGHRA and CDR2 YSYEKL. This CDR3 is 17 amino acids long. The CDR3: CASSPWAPGDSGNTIYF. The CDR3, as DNA: TGCGCCAGCAGCCCCTGGGCTCCAGGAGACTCTGGAAACACCATATATTTT.

The rearrangement uses TRBV19 and TRBJ1-6, with D possibly being TRBD1 (5 bases). The CDR3 runs 14 residues. Germline CDR1 reads LNHDA; CDR2 reads SQIVND (reference sequence). Deletions cut 4 bases from V and 7 bases from J, with 11 bases between. The CDR3 reads CASSSGTSNSPLHF. The CDR3 nucleotides are TGTGCCAGTAGTAGTGGGACCTCAAATTCACCCCTCCACTTT.

CDR3 protein: CASSVETGSGYGYTF. The CDR3 coding sequence is TGTGCCAGCAGCGTAGAGACAGGGTCTGGCTATGGCTACACCTTC. The chain carries TRBV9 and TRBJ1-2; 7 positions agree with TRBD1. CDR3 size: 15 residues. Germline-derived CDR1 and CDR2 are SGDLS and YYNGEE. Losses at the gene ends were 0 bases for V and 4 bases for J; bases not matched to a gene: 6.

This clone is a singleton in its sample. The rearrangement joins TRBV7-9 to TRBJ1-2; D is ambiguous. CDR3 length equals 13 residues. V was pared by 0 bases and J by 6 bases, with 8 bases between. Germline values: CDR1 SEHNR, CDR2 FQNEAQ (reference sequence). The CDR3 is CASSLAGLDGYTF. DNA of the CDR3: TGTGCCAGCAGCTTAGCGGGTTTGGATGGCTACACCTTC.

CDR3 sequence: CASSPLAGGYNEQFF. The CDR3 region has the DNA TGTGCCAGCAGCCCACTAGCGGGAGGTTACAATGAGCAGTTCTTC. This chain joins TRBV11-2 and TRBJ2-1; TRBD2 matches 12 bases. Trimming cost V 5 bases and J 4 bases; bases outside gene matches: 3. This CDR3 is 15 amino acids long. Germline values: CDR1 SGHAT, CDR2 FQNNGV. The variable domain in full, completed from reference TRBV11-2 and TRBJ2-1, reads EAGVAQSPRYKIIEKRQSVAFWCNPISGHATLYWYQQILGQGPKLLIQFQNNGVVDDSQLPKDRFSAERLKGVDSTLKIQPAKLEDSAVYLCASSPLAGGYNEQFFGPGTRLTVL.

CDR3 in DNA: TGTGCCAGCAGTGAATGGTGGGACAGTGAGGCTTTCTTT. It codes for CASSEWWDSEAFF. The chain is built from TRBV25-1 and TRBJ1-1, with 7 bases matching TRBD1. The junction had 7 bases not matched to a gene; V was cut back by 1 base and J by 11 bases. The V gene's germline CDR1 is MGHDK and CDR2 SYGVNS. The CDR3 extends over 13 amino acids.

The chain carries TRBV6-5 and TRBJ2-1, with 10 bases lining up with TRBD2. The germline V gene has CDR1 MNHEY and CDR2 SVGAGI. The J segment lost 10 bases and the V segment lost 10 bases, leaving 10 bases of the junction unmatched. This CDR3 has 13 amino acids. The CDR3 sequence: CATYQREGREQFF. CDR3 nucleotides: TGTGCCACCTATCAGCGGGAGGGCCGGGAGCAGTTCTTC.

This chain joins TRBV6-5 and TRBJ2-6; no clear D. Per the germline V gene, CDR1 is MNHEY and CDR2 is SVGAGI. V was shortened by 2 bases and J by 0 bases, with 8 bases between the two germline ends. The CDR3 spans 16 residues. CDR3 in DNA: TGTGCCAGCAGTTACGGCAGGAACTCTGGGGCCAACGTCCTGACTTTC. This translates into CASSYGRNSGANVLTF.

The chain couples TRBV6-1 to TRBJ1-4; no clear D gene. The CDR3 length is 13 residues. The germline CDR1 and CDR2 sequences are MNHNS and SASEGT. Trimming removed 5 bases at V and 6 bases at J, with 10 bases between. The CDR3 DNA reads TGTGCCAGCAGTCCCGGCTTGTATGAAAAACTGTTTTTT. This sequence encodes CASSPGLYEKLFF.

A remark on this clone: One junction end does not reproduce the germline sequence, and a read error may be involved. This chain joins TRBV7-7 and TRBJ2-3; D tentatively fits TRBD1 or TRBD2 (5 bases each). From germline, CDR1 is SSHAT and CDR2 FNYEAQ (reference sequence). This CDR3 is 14 amino acids long. The CDR3 spells CASSLTAESDTQYF. In nucleotides, the CDR3 is TGTGCTAGCAGCTTGACAGCGGAGTCAGATACGCAGTATTTT.

The V gene is TRBV19, the J gene TRBJ1-4, with 9 bases lining up with TRBD1. V lost 6 bases, J lost 8 bases, and 16 bases stayed unmatched. Germline-derived CDR1 and CDR2 are LNHDA and SQIVND (reference sequence). This CDR3 is 17 amino acids long. The CDR3 DNA follows: TGTGCCAGTAGCCCAATGGGGCCGGGACAGGGAGACGAAAAACTGTTTTTT. The encoded protein is CASSPMGPGQGDEKLFF.

The V call is TRBV14, the J call TRBJ2-3; perhaps TRBD1 as D (6 bases). The CDR3 loop spans 14 amino acids. With 11 bases removed from V and 9 bases from J, the gap between germline ends came to 24 bases. CDR1 is SGHDN, CDR2 FVKESK, per germline. The CDR3 bases are TGTGCCTCCAGGGGACGAGGAAGTGTAGACACGCAGTATTTT. It codes for CASRGRGSVDTQYF.

The chain is built from TRBV25-1 and TRBJ1-4, with a tentative D call TRBD1 (5 bases). CDR3 length: 14 residues. Germline CDR1 is MGHDK and CDR2 is SYGVNS. Trimming stripped 3 bases from V and 10 bases from J, with 15 bases between. The CDR3 is CASSDEGNRGKLFF. Written as DNA, the CDR3 is TGTGCCAGCAGTGACGAGGGGAACAGAGGAAAACTGTTTTTT.

The rearrangement uses TRBV7-9 and TRBJ1-2; unclear D gene. This CDR3 has 14 residues. The ends were cut back, 1 base at V and 8 bases at J, with 14 bases in the middle. Germline V gene sequence: CDR1 SEHNR, CDR2 FQNEAQ (reference sequence). The CDR3 bases are TGTGCCAGCAGCTTAGAGGCGGTCGCGTCCGGCTACACCTTC. Protein sequence: CASSLEAVASGYTF.